This is a list of T cell receptor beta chains from one sample in a study of OX40 agonist ivuxolimab in advanced cancers. Some clones are missing from TCRdb's copy, which holds only in-frame ones; the method was immunoSEQ multiplex PCR. The sample holds about 47,000 clones, about 81% seen once. The input for sequencing was CD4+ or CD8+ T cells sorted from blood, taken in a trial of the OX40 agonist ivuxolimab. The receptor source for this set is an adult with an advanced solid tumor such as melanoma, head and neck, liver or kidney cancer. CDR3s include the opening cysteine and the closing phenylalanine or tryptophan. Fields, in order: D gene, J gene, V gene, clone size, CDR3 protein, CDR3 DNA. D genes are given only for firm matches. Where a row states a size, it is once, few, many or the class of an expanded clone; other rows omit it.

- | TRBJ2-4 | TRBV5-6 | - | CASSYHSGGKNIQYF | TGTGCCAGCAGCTACCATTCAGGGGGGAAAAACATTCAGTACTTC
- | TRBJ2-3 | TRBV7-9 | - | CASSLEGSTGSPTDTQYF | TGTGCCAGCAGCTTAGAAGGGTCAACAGGTTCTCCCACAGATACGCAGTATTTT
- | TRBJ2-7 | TRBV5-1 | once | CASSLDPEKSSYEQYF | TGCGCCAGCAGCTTGGATCCGGAGAAGAGCTCCTACGAGCAGTACTTC
- | TRBJ2-1 | TRBV11-1 | - | CASSPRAYNEQFF | TGTGCCAGCAGCCCGCGGGCATACAATGAGCAGTTCTTC
TRBD1 | TRBJ1-5 | TRBV10-3 | - | CATVQGLGNQPQHF | TGTGCCACAGTACAGGGGCTGGGGAATCAGCCCCAGCATTTT
- | TRBJ2-1 | TRBV10-1 | - | CASSESTGAGPNEQFF | TGCGCCAGCAGTGAGTCTACGGGGGCCGGACCGAATGAGCAGTTCTTC
TRBD2 | TRBJ2-7 | TRBV28 | - | CASSLVTGGSYEQYF | TGTGCCAGCAGTTTAGTGACGGGGGGCTCCTACGAGCAGTACTTC
- | TRBJ2-3 | TRBV19 | medium-sized | CASSIGAPGTDTQYF | TGTGCCAGTAGTATTGGAGCGCCAGGGACAGATACGCAGTATTTT
TRBD1 | TRBJ1-1 | TRBV2 | - | CASYRPGQANTEAFF | TGTGCCAGCTACCGACCGGGACAGGCGAACACTGAAGCTTTCTTT
- | TRBJ2-3 | TRBV7-9 | - | CASSLITGAGTDTQYF | TGTGCCAGCAGCTTAATTACGGGAGCCGGCACAGATACGCAGTATTTT